This record concerns one TCR beta chain sequence. This sample is drawn from a study of blood T cell repertoires in COVID-19. Germline-derived CDR1 and CDR2 are SGHAT and FQNNGV. V gave up 3 bases and J gave up 5 bases, with 10 bases separating them. CDR3 length equals 13 residues. Clones were sequenced by immunoSEQ multiplex PCR, and TCRdb holds only the in-frame ones, with some missing. The profile shows 250,000 to 350,000 clones, 85% to 90% of them singletons. This TCR was sampled from a woman in her 30s with COVID-19, enrolled during active disease. The sequencing input was peripheral blood. This chain joins TRBV11-2 and TRBJ1-1; D gene unclear. In DNA, the CDR3 is TGTGCCAGCAGCTTTCTAGAGGGTACTGAAGCTTTCTTT. Amino acids: CASSFLEGTEAFF.